The clone carrying this T cell receptor beta chain showed up just a few times. Its target is not known. Constant-segment-primed 5'RACE gave TCR alpha and TCR beta cDNA libraries with sample barcodes and UMIs. From the 5' RACE reads, TCRdb called clonotypes with MiXCR, one entry per CDR3 protein. Of about 90,000 distinct CDR3 sequences in the sample, roughly 15% are singletons; the top ten hold around two fifths. The data stem from a study of T-cell memory formation after mild COVID-19. The overall study: Largely donor-specific TCR clusters were found. Study-wide points: Clones that shrank (day 15 to 85) were balanced CD4/CD8, whereas later expanders leaned CD4+. CD4+ contracting clones were found mainly in CM and EM, and CD8+ ones in EMRA.

Material: PBMCs or a T cell subset sorted from them (not recorded which). The clonotype comes from a man aged 18 to 35 who had mild COVID-19 (a few samples of this study predate the infection). Cell type and time point are not known.

DNA for the CDR3: TGCGCCAGCAGCCAAGAATGGACTGCTGCCTACGAGCAGTACGTC. This encodes CASSQEWTAAYEQYV. The chain uses TRBV4-1 and TRBJ2-7; D possibly corresponds to TRBD2 (5 bases). V was trimmed by 0 bases and J by 2 bases, leaving 11 bases between them. CDR1 is MGHRA and CDR2 is YSYEKL in the germline V gene. The CDR3 length is 15 residues.